These 2 T cell receptor beta chains were all obtained from the same sample, sequenced in a study of vaccination effects on CD4 cells after COVID-19. Data came from immunoSEQ multiplex PCR; TCRdb stores just in-frame clones and leaves some out. The data show about 41,000 clones, with around 67% seen just once and about 25% held by the top ten. No cognate antigen is known for these TCRs. CD4+ T cells specific for antigen were expanded with viral peptide pools by the ViraFEST assay before sequencing. Following culture for around 10 days, CD4+ T cells were isolated. Each vaccine recipient was nucleocapsid antibody negative and had no prior SARS-CoV-2 infection. This specimen was CD4+ T cells from PBMCs cultured with HCoV-OC43 spike peptides, taken before COVID-19 vaccination. As for subset: HCoV-OC43 spike overlapping peptide pool stimulation. These receptor sequences come from a human donor who received a COVID-19 vaccine.

This rearrangement joins TRBV5-6 to TRBJ1-5; D is unclear. There are 14 residues in the CDR3. Germline lookup yields CDR1 SGHDT and CDR2 YYEEEE. Trimming stripped 4 bases from V and 0 bases from J, with 8 bases between. CDR3 sequence: CASSRGDSNQPQHF. The CDR3 coding sequence is TGTGCCAGCAGCCGTGGAGATAGCAATCAGCCCCAGCATTTT.

The chain uses TRBV19 and TRBJ1-2; 7 bases align to TRBD1. From germline, CDR1 is LNHDA and CDR2 SQIVND (reference sequence). CDR3 length: 13 residues. The trim removed 5 bases at V and 4 bases at J, leaving 4 bases unmatched. CDR3: CASSDRAGYGYTF. CDR3 in DNA: TGTGCCAGTAGTGACAGGGCCGGCTATGGCTACACCTTC.